These T cell receptor beta chains were read from a single sample in a study of T cells in Graves' hyperthyroidism and ophthalmopathy. TCRdb reprocessed the multiplex PCR reads with MiXCR, giving one entry per CDR3 protein. The sample lists approximately 210,000 distinct CDR3 sequences, approximately 17% occurring once. The source material was blood. The receptors originated from a man between 50 and 59 years old with Graves' hyperthyroidism. Both conserved end residues are part of each CDR3. The D gene is left open where the match is weak. The size field is filled for only some rows; it gives once, few, many or a size class.

TRBJ2-1 | TRBV29-1 | . | TRBD2 | TGCAGCGGTGGGACTAGCGGGCAGGGGTATGAGCAGTTCTTC | CSGGTSGQGYEQFF
TRBJ1-1 | TRBV15 | many | . | TGTGCCACCAGCCCCCATTTGAACACTGAAGCTTTCTTT | CATSPHLNTEAFF
TRBJ2-7 | TRBV7-9 | . | TRBD2 | TGTGCCAGCAACTCCGGGACTAGCGGGAGAGCCTACGAGCAGTACTTC | CASNSGTSGRAYEQYF
TRBJ2-5 | TRBV3-1 | many | TRBD2 | TGTGCCAGCAGCCAACGGTCTAGCGGGAGGGCCACCCAGTACTTC | CASSQRSSGRATQYF
TRBJ1-2 | TRBV4-1 | many | TRBD1 | TGCGCCAGCAGCCAACCCGGACAGGATGGCTACACCTTC | CASSQPGQDGYTF
TRBJ1-3 | TRBV11-2 | once | . | TGTGCCAGCCGCTCCAGGCTCGGAAACACCATATATTTT | CASRSRLGNTIYF
TRBJ1-6 | TRBV7-9 | many | TRBD1 | TGTGCCAGCAGAGATAAAGGACAGGCTAATTCACCCCTCCACTTT | CASRDKGQANSPLHF
TRBJ1-1 | TRBV6-1 | few | . | TGTGCCAGCAGTGTGGGGATCCAGAACACTGAAGCTTTCTTT | CASSVGIQNTEAFF
TRBJ1-5 | TRBV6-1 | . | . | TGTGCCAGCAGTGAACGTCGGGGGCTTCAGCCCCAGCATTTT | CASSERRGLQPQHF
TRBJ1-6 | TRBV11-2 | . | . | TGTGCCAGCAGCCCGGGGAACTCCTATAATTCACCCCTCCACTTT | CASSPGNSYNSPLHF
TRBJ2-1 | TRBV12-3/TRBV12-4 | many | TRBD2 | TGTGCCAGCAGTTGGGCGGGAGAGGTCTACAATGAGCAGTTCTTC | CASSWAGEVYNEQFF
TRBJ2-5 | TRBV5-1 | . | . | TGCGCCAGCAGCTTGACAGGAAACCAAGAGACCCAGTACTTC | CASSLTGNQETQYF
TRBJ2-2 | TRBV10-2 | few | TRBD2 | TGCGCCAGCAGTGAGCGGCTAGCGGGAGCCCCGGGGGAGCTGTTTTTT | CASSERLAGAPGELFF
TRBJ2-4 | TRBV4-3 | . | . | TGCGCCAGCAGCCAAGAAGCCGACCCTCCCAAAAACATTCAGTACTTC | CASSQEADPPKNIQYF
TRBJ2-1 | TRBV18 | many | TRBD1 | TGTGCCAGCTCTCGGGACAGTCATTCCGAGAATGAGCAGTTCTTC | CASSRDSHSENEQFF
TRBJ1-4 | TRBV5-1 | . | . | TGCGCCAGCAGCTTGGACGTTGCAACTAATGAAAAACTGTTTTTT | CASSLDVATNEKLFF
TRBJ2-7 | TRBV7-3 | . | . | TGTGCCAGCAGCTTGATGACAGTGGGAGAGCAGTACTTC | CASSLMTVGEQYF
TRBJ2-5 | TRBV12-5 | many | TRBD2 | TGTGCTAGTGGTTTTATAGCGGGAGGTCCCCAAGAGACCCAGTACTTC | CASGFIAGGPQETQYF
TRBJ2-7 | TRBV18 | many | TRBD2 | TGTGCCAGCTCACCGCCGGGGGGAAGGGACGAGCAGTACTTC | CASSPPGGRDEQYF
TRBJ2-7 | TRBV7-3 | . | TRBD2 | TGTGCCAGCAGCGTCACTAGCGGTTCCTACGAGCAGTACTTC | CASSVTSGSYEQYF
TRBJ1-1 | TRBV6-6 | . | . | TGTGCCAGCAGTTACGGGGGCTTGAACACTGAAGCTTTCTTT | CASSYGGLNTEAFF
TRBJ2-5 | TRBV7-9 | many | TRBD2 | TGTGCCAGCAGCACTGGACTAGCGGGATTCGGGGAGACCCAGTACTTC | CASSTGLAGFGETQYF
TRBJ2-1 | TRBV5-1 | many | TRBD1 | TGCGCCAGCAGCTCGACAGGGGATGAGCAGTTCTTC | CASSSTGDEQFF
TRBJ2-7 | TRBV20-1 | few | . | TGCAGTGCTCTCTTAGATGGACAGTTTCTACGGCAGTACTTC | CSALLDGQFLRQYF
TRBJ1-6 | TRBV6-2/TRBV6-3 | . | TRBD1 | TGTGCCAGCAGTTTCCGGACAGGTGGCAATTCACCCCTCCACTTT | CASSFRTGGNSPLHF
TRBJ2-7 | TRBV6-1 | . | . | TGTGCCAGCAGGACGACTAGTAAGGGGCGCGAGCAGTACTTC | CASRTTSKGREQYF
TRBJ2-1 | TRBV14 | few | TRBD2 | TGTGCCAGCAGCCAAGATGCTAGCGGGATGAATGAGCAGTTCTTC | CASSQDASGMNEQFF
TRBJ1-5 | TRBV6-1 | few | . | TGTGCCAGCGGACGATATAGCAATCAGCCCCAGCATTTT | CASGRYSNQPQHF
TRBJ1-1 | TRBV20-1 | . | . | TGCAGTGCGTTAGATTTGAAGAACACTGAAGCTTTCTTT | CSALDLKNTEAFF
TRBJ1-5 | TRBV20-1 | . | . | TGCAGTGTTAGTCGGATAGGGGCGGATAGCAATCAGCCCCAGCATTTT | CSVSRIGADSNQPQHF
TRBJ2-7 | TRBV28 | many | TRBD2 | TGTGCCAGCAGTTTGAGTCGGGAGGGCCTCAACGAGCAGTACTTC | CASSLSREGLNEQYF
TRBJ1-2 | TRBV18 | many | TRBD1 | TGTGCCAGCTCACCGGACAGGCAGTACACCTATGGCTACACCTTC | CASSPDRQYTYGYTF
TRBJ2-6 | TRBV6-1 | . | . | TGTGCCAGCAGTGAATCCTGGACAGGGGCCAACGTCCTGACTTTC | CASSESWTGANVLTF
TRBJ1-1 | TRBV7-2 | many | TRBD1 | TGTGCCAGCGGCCTTCCGATGAACCTCCGACAGGGAACAAACTACTACGAAGCTTTCTTT | CASGLPMNLRQGTNYYEAFF
TRBJ2-2 | TRBV6-1 | few | TRBD1 | TGTGCCAGCAGACCTCCGACAGGGGGCGCAAACACCGGGGAGCTGTTTTTT | CASRPPTGGANTGELFF
TRBJ2-2 | TRBV19 | few | . | TGTGCCAGTAGTATAAGTGGACGGACCGGGGAGCTGTTTTTT | CASSISGRTGELFF
TRBJ1-6 | TRBV7-2 | many | TRBD1 | TGTGCCAGCAGCTCGACGACAGGGGTAGCAGGGTCACCCCTCCACTTT | CASSSTTGVAGSPLHF
TRBJ1-1 | TRBV28 | many | . | TGTGCCAGCAGTCTCGGGACGGCGAACACTGAAGCTTTCTTT | CASSLGTANTEAFF
TRBJ2-4 | TRBV27 | many | . | TGTGCCAGCAGTCACGCGACCGACATTTCAGCCAAAAACATTCAGTACTTC | CASSHATDISAKNIQYF
TRBJ2-3 | TRBV3-1 | few | . | TGTGCCAGCAGTCCTAGCGTTTCCCATCCAGATACGCAGTATTTT | CASSPSVSHPDTQYF
TRBJ2-3 | TRBV30 | many | . | TGTGCCTGGAGTCCCCCGACCGACGCGACAGATACGCAGTATTTT | CAWSPPTDATDTQYF
TRBJ1-1 | TRBV27 | many | . | TGTGCCAGCAGTCTCTCAGGGGCGAACACTGAAGCTTTCTTT | CASSLSGANTEAFF
TRBJ2-1 | TRBV12-3/TRBV12-4 | many | . | TGTGCCAGCAGCGCAGGCTTGGGTGGTGAGCAGTTCTTC | CASSAGLGGEQFF
TRBJ2-5 | TRBV11-2 | many | . | TGTGCCAGCAGCTTAGACATCGGGAGACCCGTGGAAGGCCAGTACTTC | CASSLDIGRPVEGQYF
TRBJ2-1 | TRBV28 | many | . | TGTGCCAGCAGTCCCGATCTTGCGATCCACAATGAGCAGTTCTTC | CASSPDLAIHNEQFF
TRBJ2-7 | TRBV12-3/TRBV12-4 | many | TRBD1 | TGTGCCAGCAGTCCAGACAGGGGGTGGGCCTACGAGCAGTACTTC | CASSPDRGWAYEQYF
TRBJ2-6 | TRBV28 | . | TRBD2 | TGTGCCAGCAGTTTAGGACTAGCCAGAGGGGCCAACGTCCTGACTTTC | CASSLGLARGANVLTF
TRBJ1-5 | TRBV9 | . | . | TGTGCCAGCAGCGTAGGTGGGGGTCGTCAGCCCCAGCATTTT | CASSVGGGRQPQHF
TRBJ2-1 | TRBV11-2 | many | TRBD2 | TGTGCCAGCAGCCTCAACCGGCGGGGACTAGCGGCCAATGAGCAGTTCTTC | CASSLNRRGLAANEQFF
TRBJ2-1 | TRBV20-1 | few | TRBD2 | TGCAGTGCAACTAGCGGGAGGATCTACAATGAGCAGTTCTTC | CSATSGRIYNEQFF
TRBJ2-2 | TRBV7-8 | . | . | TGTGCCAGCAGCCCCACGGGATTGAACACCGGGGAGCTGTTTTTT | CASSPTGLNTGELFF
TRBJ2-5 | TRBV6-1 | . | TRBD2 | TGTGCCAGCAGTAATAGACTAGCGGAAGCTTCAGAGACCCAGTACTTC | CASSNRLAEASETQYF
TRBJ1-2 | TRBV6-8 | . | . | TGTGCCAGCAGTTATGGTCCCCGGGCAGACGCATATGGCTACACCTTC | CASSYGPRADAYGYTF
TRBJ2-7 | TRBV12-5 | many | . | TGTGCTAGTGGTTTGGCCCGCTACGAGCAGTACTTC | CASGLARYEQYF
TRBJ2-5 | TRBV20-1 | . | TRBD2 | TGCAGTGCTCGACTAGCGAGAGAGACCCAGTACTTC | CSARLARETQYF
TRBJ2-5 | TRBV30 | . | . | TGTGCCTGGAGTGGAGGGCGGGCGCAAGAGACCCAGTACTTC | CAWSGGRAQETQYF
TRBJ1-1 | TRBV11-3 | many | . | TGTGCCAGCAGCGGCCAGGGGACCACTGAAGCTTTCTTT | CASSGQGTTEAFF
TRBJ1-1 | TRBV6-6 | many | . | TGTGCCAGCAGTTACTATAAAGGGACTACTGAAGCTTTCTTT | CASSYYKGTTEAFF
TRBJ2-3 | TRBV6-4 | . | TRBD2 | TGTGCCAGCAGTGACTCCGCGGGAGGAGGCGCAGATACGCAGTATTTT | CASSDSAGGGADTQYF
TRBJ2-7 | TRBV15 | . | TRBD2 | TGTGCCACCAGCAGAGACTTCGCGGGGGGAGGCGAGCAGTACTTC | CATSRDFAGGGEQYF